This TCR beta chain was recorded in a study of CD8 T cells in ankylosing spondylitis (dated by TCRdb to about 2017). Turning to the overall study: The study set out to find disease-linked TCR variants by profiling T cell receptor beta repertoires in ankylosing spondylitis patients and healthy donors. In total, the full study cohort was made up of 95 to 110 healthy donors and about two dozen ankylosing spondylitis patients. Peripheral blood samples were taken, and synovial fluid was additionally collected from ankylosing spondylitis patients. What the work shows at the level of the full study, not this receptor alone: In peripheral blood, the disease-linked clones were found at relatively low frequencies and had a CD8+ phenotype. According to the report, matched synovial fluid samples from ankylosing spondylitis patients were significantly enriched for the disease-linked clones. Some of the motif variants had been reported before in the synovial fluid and blood of reactive arthritis patients, a finding that suggests common disease-initiation mechanisms. Blood from ankylosing spondylitis patients appeared to be characterized by a TCR beta motif made up of fewer than ten highly homologous amino acid variants.

V and J are truncated by 3 bases and 8 bases respectively, leaving an intervening sequence of 8 bases. The CDR3, cysteine through phenylalanine, is 12 amino acids long. Only the CDR3 DNA is retained, 36 bases long and in frame from the first base. Reading the germline V gene gives CDR1 SGHAT and CDR2 FQNNGV. Sequencing relied on an Illumina HiSeq 2500. Quantitative 5'-RACE with molecular barcodes was the method used to prepare the TCR beta libraries. From the authors' description of their analysis: A new computational method, built on a probabilistic model of VDJ rearrangement, was used to identify disease-linked TCR variants. TCRdb trimmed public reads at Q25 via fastp, called clones via MiXCR and kept in-frame beta chains. CDR3 protein sequences are deduplicated, and each keeps its most common genes and DNA. These V and J calls originate from TCRdb's pipeline instead of the authors' own analysis. The sample records 450,000 or so distinct CDR3 sequences, roughly 25% of which are singletons. Approximately 1% of the sample lies in the top ten.

This clonotype showed up just a few times. Its antigen remains undetermined. No base quality values were provided; no much bigger clone lies one nucleotide off. The sequence was collected from a male donor with ankylosing spondylitis. Sequences were obtained from blood, either unsorted or a sorted T cell fraction (not recorded which). Recombination linked TRBV11-2 to TRBJ2-1; the D gene is not confidently resolved. The bases are TGTGCCAGCAGCTTCGGAATGGATGAGCAGTTCTTC. This gives the protein CASSFGMDEQFF.